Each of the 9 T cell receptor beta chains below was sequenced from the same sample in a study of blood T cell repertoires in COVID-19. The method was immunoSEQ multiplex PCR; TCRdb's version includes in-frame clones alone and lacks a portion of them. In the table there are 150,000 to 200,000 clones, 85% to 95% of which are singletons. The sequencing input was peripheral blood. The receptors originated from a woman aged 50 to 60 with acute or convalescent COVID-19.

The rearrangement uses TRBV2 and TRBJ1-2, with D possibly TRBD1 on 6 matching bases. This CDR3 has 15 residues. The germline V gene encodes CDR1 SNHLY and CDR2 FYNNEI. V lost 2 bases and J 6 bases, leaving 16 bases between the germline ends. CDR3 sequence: CASSEFQGNLNGYTF. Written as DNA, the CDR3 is TGTGCCAGCAGTGAATTCCAGGGGAATCTGAATGGCTACACCTTC.

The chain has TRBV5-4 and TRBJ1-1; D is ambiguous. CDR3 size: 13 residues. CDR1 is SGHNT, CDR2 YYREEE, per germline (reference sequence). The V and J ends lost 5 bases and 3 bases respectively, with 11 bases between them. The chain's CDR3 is CASRQMRDTEAFF. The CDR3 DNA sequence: TGTGCCAGCAGGCAGATGCGGGACACTGAAGCTTTCTTT.

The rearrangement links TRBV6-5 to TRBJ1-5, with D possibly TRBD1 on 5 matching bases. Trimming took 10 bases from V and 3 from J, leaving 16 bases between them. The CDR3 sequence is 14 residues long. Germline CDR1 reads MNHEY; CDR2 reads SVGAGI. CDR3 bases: TGTGCCATCCTAGCAGGAGGGGCCAATCAGCCCCAGCATTTT. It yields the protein CAILAGGANQPQHF.

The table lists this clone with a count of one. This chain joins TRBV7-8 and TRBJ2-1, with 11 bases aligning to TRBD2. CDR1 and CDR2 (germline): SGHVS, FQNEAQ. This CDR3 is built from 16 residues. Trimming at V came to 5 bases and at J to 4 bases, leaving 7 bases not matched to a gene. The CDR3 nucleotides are TGTGCCAGCAGCGTCGGGACTAGCGGTAATTACAATGAGCAGTTCTTC. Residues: CASSVGTSGNYNEQFF.

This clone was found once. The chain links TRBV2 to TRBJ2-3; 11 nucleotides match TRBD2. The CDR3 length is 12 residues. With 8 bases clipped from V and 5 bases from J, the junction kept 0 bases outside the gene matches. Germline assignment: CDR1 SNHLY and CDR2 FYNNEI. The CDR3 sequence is CASGLAGDTQYF. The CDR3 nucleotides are TGTGCCAGCGGACTAGCGGGAGATACGCAGTATTTT.

The DNA for the CDR3 is TGTGCCAGCAGTGAAGGGGGGGCAGTCCAAGAGACCCAGTACTTC. It specifies CASSEGGAVQETQYF. The chain is built from TRBV25-1 and TRBJ2-5; possible D gene TRBD2, 7 bases. The CDR3 contains 15 residues. V gave up 2 bases and J gave up 1 base, with 11 bases separating them. Germline V gives CDR1 MGHDK, CDR2 SYGVNS.

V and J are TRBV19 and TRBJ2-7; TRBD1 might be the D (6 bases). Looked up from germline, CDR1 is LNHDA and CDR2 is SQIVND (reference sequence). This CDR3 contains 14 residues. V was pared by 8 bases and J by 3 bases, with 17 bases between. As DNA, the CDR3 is TGTGCCAGTTCAAAGGCAGGCAGGGGCTACGAGCAGTACTTC. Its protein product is CASSKAGRGYEQYF.

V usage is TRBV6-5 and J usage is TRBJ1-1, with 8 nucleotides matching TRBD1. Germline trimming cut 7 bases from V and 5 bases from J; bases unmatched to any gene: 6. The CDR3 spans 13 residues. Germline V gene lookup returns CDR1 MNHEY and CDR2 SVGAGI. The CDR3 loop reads CASKVGQVTEAFF. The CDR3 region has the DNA TGTGCCAGCAAAGTGGGACAGGTGACTGAAGCTTTCTTT.

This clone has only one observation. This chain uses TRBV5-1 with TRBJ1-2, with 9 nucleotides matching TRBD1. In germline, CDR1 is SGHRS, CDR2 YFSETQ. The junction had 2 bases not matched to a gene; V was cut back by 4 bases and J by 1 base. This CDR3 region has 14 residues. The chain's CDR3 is CASSADRGNYGYTF. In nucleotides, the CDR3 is TGCGCCAGCAGCGCGGACAGGGGTAACTATGGCTACACCTTC.